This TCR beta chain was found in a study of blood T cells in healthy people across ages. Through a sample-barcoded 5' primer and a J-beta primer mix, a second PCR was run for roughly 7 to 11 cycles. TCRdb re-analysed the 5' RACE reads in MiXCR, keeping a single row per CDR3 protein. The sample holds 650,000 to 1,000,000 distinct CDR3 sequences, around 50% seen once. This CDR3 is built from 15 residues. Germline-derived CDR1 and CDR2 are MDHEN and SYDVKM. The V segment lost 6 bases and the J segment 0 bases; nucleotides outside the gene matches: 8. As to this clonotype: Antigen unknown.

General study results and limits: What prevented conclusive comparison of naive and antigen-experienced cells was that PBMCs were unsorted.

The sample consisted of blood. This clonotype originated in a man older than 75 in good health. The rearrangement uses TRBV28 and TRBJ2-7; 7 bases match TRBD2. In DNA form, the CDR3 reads TGTGCCAGCAGATCTCAGCGGGACCCCTCCTACGAGCAGTACTTC. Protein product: CASRSQRDPSYEQYF.